The next 11 T cell receptor beta chains were all read from a single sample in a study of blood T cells in healthy people across ages. Alongside a J-beta primer mix, a sample-barcoded 5' primer served in a second PCR lasting about 6 to 11 cycles. MiXCR was run by TCRdb on the 5' RACE reads, yielding one entry per CDR3 protein. The repertoire holds about 580,000 distinct CDR3 sequences, with more than 45% as singletons. The sequencing sample was made of blood. The source is an elderly man in good health.

This clonotype was seen a single time. This chain joins TRBV29-1 and TRBJ2-1; a weak D match, TRBD1 (6 bases). The CDR3 is made up of 10 amino acids. Per germline, CDR1 SQVTM and CDR2 ANQGSEA. The CDR3 DNA reads as TGCAGTTCAGGGGTCGATGAGCAGTTCTTC. Protein product: CSSGVDEQFF.

This clonotype was observed a handful of times. The chain combines TRBV5-5 with TRBJ2-5; D gene ambiguous. The end of the DNA is better explained by TRBJ2-7, so the J call may be wrong. The V gene's germline CDR1 is SGHKS and CDR2 YYEKEE (reference sequence). The CDR3 loop spans 14 amino acids. The CDR3 DNA reads TGTGCCAGCAGCCCTGAACTCTCCGCCTACGAGCAGTACTTC. Translated, it gives CASSPELSAYEQYF.

There are a few counts of this clonotype. This chain links TRBV6-2 or TRBV6-3 with TRBJ1-2; D ambiguous. The V end lost 7 bases, the J end lost 0 bases, and 12 bases lay between the germline ends. The CDR3 loop spans 14 amino acids. Germline lookup yields CDR1 MNHEY and CDR2 SVGEGT. The chain's CDR3 is CASNPRKANYGYTF. The CDR3 DNA reads TGTGCCAGCAATCCTCGAAAGGCTAACTATGGCTACACCTTC.

The rearrangement joins TRBV6-1 to TRBJ1-4; 9 bases line up with TRBD1. The CDR3 has 16 residues. V was clipped by 6 bases and J by 7 bases; unmatched bases: 12. From germline, CDR1 is MNHNS and CDR2 SASEGT. The CDR3 loop is CASSRTGVERGEKLFF. Here the CDR3 DNA reads TGTGCCAGCAGCCGGACAGGGGTTGAACGGGGTGAAAAACTGTTTTTT.

V is TRBV7-8 and J is TRBJ1-2; 10 nucleotides match TRBD1. The J segment lost 7 bases and the V segment lost 7 bases, leaving 12 bases of the junction unmatched. The CDR3 totals 15 residues. CDR1 is SGHVS, CDR2 FQNEAQ, per germline. As DNA, the CDR3 is TGTGCCAGCACCCTGGGGACAGGGGCGGGGGTTGGCTACACCTTC. Protein: CASTLGTGAGVGYTF.

This clonotype was picked up one time. This chain uses TRBV27 with TRBJ2-3; D may be TRBD2 (5 bases). V lost 6 bases and J lost 1, with 23 bases in between. Germline assignment: CDR1 MNHEY and CDR2 SMNVEV (reference sequence). The CDR3 sequence is 18 residues long. The CDR3 here is CASSPGGRTPIRTDTQYF. For the CDR3, the DNA is TGTGCCAGCAGCCCGGGTGGCAGGACTCCAATCCGCACAGATACGCAGTATTTT.

J is TRBJ1-2 and V is TRBV7-3; TRBD1 aligns across 8 bases. The CDR3 extends over 14 amino acids. Trimming took 4 bases from V and 8 from J; bases not matched to a gene: 9. Germline V lookup: CDR1 SGHTA, CDR2 FQGTGA. The CDR3 DNA follows: TGTGCCAGCAGCTCATCCGGACAGGGAGGCGGCTACACCTTC. Amino acids: CASSSSGQGGGYTF.

This clonotype was seen only a few times. The V call is TRBV6-5, the J call TRBJ2-3; no clear D. Trimming took 2 bases from V and 1 from J, leaving 10 bases between them. The CDR3 is 15 amino acids. Germline-derived CDR1 and CDR2 are MNHEY and SVGAGI. CDR3 DNA sequence: TGTGCCAGCAGTTACCGGGCCCGCGGCACAGATACGCAGTATTTT. This sequence encodes CASSYRARGTDTQYF.

The gene calls are TRBV25-1 and TRBJ2-5; 7 nucleotides match TRBD2. The V gene's germline CDR1 is MGHDK and CDR2 SYGVNS. The V and J ends lost 4 bases and 11 bases, in that order; junction bases with no gene match: 19. This CDR3 comprises 16 residues. CDR3 nucleotides: TGTGCCAGCAGTGGCGGCACCGGGGGGTCCTACAATGAGCAGTACTTC. This gives the protein CASSGGTGGSYNEQYF.

There are a few counts of this clonotype. The chain links TRBV7-9 to TRBJ1-2, with 9 bases identical to TRBD1. Unmatched junction bases numbered 4, after V lost 5 bases and J lost 3 bases. Per the germline V gene, CDR1 is SEHNR and CDR2 is FQNEAQ (reference sequence). The CDR3 totals 14 residues. In nucleotides, the CDR3 is TGTGCCAGCAGCCCCCGGACAGGGGACTATGGCTACACCTTC. This gives the protein CASSPRTGDYGYTF.

The genes are TRBV25-1 and TRBJ2-7; a weak D match, TRBD1 (6 bases). This CDR3 has 13 residues. The V and J ends lost 3 bases and 4 bases respectively, with 10 bases between them. Germline CDR1 MGHDK, CDR2 SYGVNS. For the CDR3, the DNA is TGTGCCAGCAGTGAGGGGGCGCGGTACGAGCAGTACTTC. It is translated as CASSEGARYEQYF.